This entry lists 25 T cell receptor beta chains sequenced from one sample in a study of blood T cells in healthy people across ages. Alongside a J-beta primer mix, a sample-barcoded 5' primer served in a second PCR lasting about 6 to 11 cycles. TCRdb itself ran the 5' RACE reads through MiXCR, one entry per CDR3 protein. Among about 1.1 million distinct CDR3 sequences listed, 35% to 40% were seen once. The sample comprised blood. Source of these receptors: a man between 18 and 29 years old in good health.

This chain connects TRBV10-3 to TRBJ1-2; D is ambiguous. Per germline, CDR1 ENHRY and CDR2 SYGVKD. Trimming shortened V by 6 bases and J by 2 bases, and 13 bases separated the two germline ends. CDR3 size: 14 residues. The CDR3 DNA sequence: TGTGCCATCAGCGACTACGACGGAAACTATGGCTACACCTTC. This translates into CAISDYDGNYGYTF.

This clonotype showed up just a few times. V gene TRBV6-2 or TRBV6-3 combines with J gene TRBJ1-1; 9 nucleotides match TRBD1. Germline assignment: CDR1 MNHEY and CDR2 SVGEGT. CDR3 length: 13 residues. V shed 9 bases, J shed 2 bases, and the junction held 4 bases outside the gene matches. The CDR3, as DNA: TGTGCCAGTAAACAGGGGGCCAACACTGAAGCTTTCTTT. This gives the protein CASKQGANTEAFF.

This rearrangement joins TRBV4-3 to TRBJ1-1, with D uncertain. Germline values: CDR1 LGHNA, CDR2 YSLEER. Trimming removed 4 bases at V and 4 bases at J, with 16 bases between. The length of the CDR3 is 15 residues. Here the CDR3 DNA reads TGCGCCAGCAGCCCCACGATCGGGTCGGGCACTGAAGCTTTCTTT. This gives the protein CASSPTIGSGTEAFF.

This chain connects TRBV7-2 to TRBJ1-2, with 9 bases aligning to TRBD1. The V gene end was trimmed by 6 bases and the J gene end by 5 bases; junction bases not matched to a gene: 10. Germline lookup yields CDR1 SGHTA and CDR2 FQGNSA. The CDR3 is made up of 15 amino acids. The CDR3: CASSLIGTGTYGYTF. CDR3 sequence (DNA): TGTGCCAGCAGTCTAATCGGGACAGGGACGTATGGCTACACCTTC.

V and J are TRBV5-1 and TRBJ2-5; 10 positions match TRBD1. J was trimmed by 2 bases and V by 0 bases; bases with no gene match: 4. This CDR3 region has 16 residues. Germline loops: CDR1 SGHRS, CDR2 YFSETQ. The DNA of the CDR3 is TGCGCCAGCAGCTTGGAGCCGGGACAGGGGCAAGAGACCCAGTACTTC. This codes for CASSLEPGQGQETQYF.

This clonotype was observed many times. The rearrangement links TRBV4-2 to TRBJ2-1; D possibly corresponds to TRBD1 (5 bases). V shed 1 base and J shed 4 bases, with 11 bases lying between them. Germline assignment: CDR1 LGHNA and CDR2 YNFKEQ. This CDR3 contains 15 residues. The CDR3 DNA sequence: TGTGCCAGCAGCCAAGCAACCGCAGGGTACAATGAGCAGTTCTTC. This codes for CASSQATAGYNEQFF.

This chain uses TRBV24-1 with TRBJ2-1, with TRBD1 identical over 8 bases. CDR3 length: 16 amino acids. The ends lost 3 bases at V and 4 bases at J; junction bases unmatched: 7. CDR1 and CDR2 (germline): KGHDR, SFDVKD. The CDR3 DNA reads TGTGCCACCAGTGATACGACAGGGGAGAGGTACAATGAGCAGTTCTTC. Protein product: CATSDTTGERYNEQFF.

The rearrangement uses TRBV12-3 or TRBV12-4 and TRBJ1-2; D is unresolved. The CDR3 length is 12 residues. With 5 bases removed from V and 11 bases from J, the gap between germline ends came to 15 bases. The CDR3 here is CASSQPGPSYTF. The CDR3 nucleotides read TGTGCCAGCAGTCAGCCGGGCCCCAGTTACACCTTC.

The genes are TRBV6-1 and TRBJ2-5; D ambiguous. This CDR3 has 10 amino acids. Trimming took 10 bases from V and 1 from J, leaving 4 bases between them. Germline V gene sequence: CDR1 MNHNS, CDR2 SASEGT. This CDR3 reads CAITQETQYF. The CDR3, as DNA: TGTGCCATCACCCAAGAGACCCAGTACTTC.

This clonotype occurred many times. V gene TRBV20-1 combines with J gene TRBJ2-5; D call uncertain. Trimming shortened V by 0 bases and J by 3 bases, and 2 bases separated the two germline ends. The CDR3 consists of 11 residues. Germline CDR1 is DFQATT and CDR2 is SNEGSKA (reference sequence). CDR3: CSARDEETQYF. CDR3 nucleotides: TGCAGTGCTAGAGATGAAGAGACCCAGTACTTC.

CDR3 protein: CASGQGEDEQFF. Here the CDR3 DNA reads TGTGCCAGCGGACAGGGGGAGGATGAGCAGTTCTTC. The rearrangement uses TRBV2 and TRBJ2-1; TRBD1 agrees at 10 bases. After removal of 8 bases from V and 8 bases from J, the junction contained 3 bases not matched to a gene. This CDR3 is 12 amino acids long. The germline CDR1 and CDR2 sequences are SNHLY and FYNNEI.

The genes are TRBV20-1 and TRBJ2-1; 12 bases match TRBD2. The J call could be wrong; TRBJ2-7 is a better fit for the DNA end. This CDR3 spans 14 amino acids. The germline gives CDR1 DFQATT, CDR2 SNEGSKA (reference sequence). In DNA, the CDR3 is TGCAGTGCTCAGCTAGCGGGGGGGGTCAATGAGCAGTACTTC. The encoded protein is CSAQLAGGVNEQYF.

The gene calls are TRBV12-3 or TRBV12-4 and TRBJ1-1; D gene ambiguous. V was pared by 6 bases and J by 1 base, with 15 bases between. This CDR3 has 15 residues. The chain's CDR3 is CASRSETGRNTEAFF. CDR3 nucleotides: TGTGCCAGCAGAAGTGAAACCGGGAGGAACACTGAAGCTTTCTTT.

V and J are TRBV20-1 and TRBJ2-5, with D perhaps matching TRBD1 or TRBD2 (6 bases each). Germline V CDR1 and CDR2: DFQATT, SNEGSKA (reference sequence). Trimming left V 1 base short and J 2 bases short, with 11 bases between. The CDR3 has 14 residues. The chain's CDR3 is CSARVAGTQETQYF. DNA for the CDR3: TGCAGTGCTAGAGTGGCGGGGACACAAGAGACCCAGTACTTC.

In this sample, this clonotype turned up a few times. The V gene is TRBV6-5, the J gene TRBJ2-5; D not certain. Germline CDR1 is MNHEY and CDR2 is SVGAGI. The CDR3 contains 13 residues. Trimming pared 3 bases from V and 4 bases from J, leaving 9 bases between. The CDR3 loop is CASSYGRRETQYF. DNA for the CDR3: TGTGCCAGCAGTTATGGGCGAAGAGAGACCCAGTACTTC.

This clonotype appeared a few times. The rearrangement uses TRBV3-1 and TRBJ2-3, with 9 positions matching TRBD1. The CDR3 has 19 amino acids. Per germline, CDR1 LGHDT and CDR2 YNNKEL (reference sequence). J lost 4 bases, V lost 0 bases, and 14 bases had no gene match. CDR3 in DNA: TGTGCCAGCAGCCAAGACGATTCCCCCGGGACAGGGTATCCAGATACGCAGTATTTT. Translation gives CASSQDDSPGTGYPDTQYF.

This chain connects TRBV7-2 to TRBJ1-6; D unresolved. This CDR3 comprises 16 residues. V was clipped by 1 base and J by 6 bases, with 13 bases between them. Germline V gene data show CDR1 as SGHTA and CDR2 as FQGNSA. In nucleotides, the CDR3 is TGTGCCAGCAGCTTAGGGGCGGAATTTCTTAATTCACCCCTCCACTTT. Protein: CASSLGAEFLNSPLHF. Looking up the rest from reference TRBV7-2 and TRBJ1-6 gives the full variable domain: GAGVSQSPSNKVTEKGKDVELRCDPISGHTALYWYRQSLGQGLEFLIYFQGNSAPDKSGLPSDRFSAERTGGSVSTLTIQRTQQEDSAVYLCASSLGAEFLNSPLHFGNGTRLTVT.

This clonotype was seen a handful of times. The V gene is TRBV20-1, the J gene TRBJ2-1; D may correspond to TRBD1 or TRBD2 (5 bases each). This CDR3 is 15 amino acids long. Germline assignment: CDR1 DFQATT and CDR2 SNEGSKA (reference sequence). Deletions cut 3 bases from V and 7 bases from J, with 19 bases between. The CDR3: CSASNRDPRSNEQFF. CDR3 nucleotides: TGCAGTGCTAGTAACCGGGACCCCAGGTCGAATGAGCAGTTCTTC.

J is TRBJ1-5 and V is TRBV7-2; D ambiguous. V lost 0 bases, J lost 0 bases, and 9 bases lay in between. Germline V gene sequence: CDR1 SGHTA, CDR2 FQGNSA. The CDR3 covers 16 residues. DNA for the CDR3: TGTGCCAGCAGCTTAGCGAGTAGTCTTAGCAATCAGCCCCAGCATTTT. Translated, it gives CASSLASSLSNQPQHF. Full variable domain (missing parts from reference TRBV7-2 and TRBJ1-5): GAGVSQSPSNKVTEKGKDVELRCDPISGHTALYWYRQSLGQGLEFLIYFQGNSAPDKSGLPSDRFSAERTGGSVSTLTIQRTQQEDSAVYLCASSLASSLSNQPQHFGDGTRLSIL.

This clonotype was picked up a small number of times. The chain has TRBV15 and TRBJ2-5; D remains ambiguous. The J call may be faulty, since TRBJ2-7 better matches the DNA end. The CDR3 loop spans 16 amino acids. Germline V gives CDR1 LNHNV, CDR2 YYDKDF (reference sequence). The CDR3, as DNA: TGTGCCACCAGCAGAGATCCCCAAGACACACTCTACGAGCAGTACTTC. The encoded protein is CATSRDPQDTLYEQYF.

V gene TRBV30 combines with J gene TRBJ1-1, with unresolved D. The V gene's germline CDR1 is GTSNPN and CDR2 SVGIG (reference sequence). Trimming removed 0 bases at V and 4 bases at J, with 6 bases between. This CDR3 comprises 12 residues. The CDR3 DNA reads TGTGCCTGGAGTGTATCCGGCACTGAAGCTTTCTTT. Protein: CAWSVSGTEAFF.

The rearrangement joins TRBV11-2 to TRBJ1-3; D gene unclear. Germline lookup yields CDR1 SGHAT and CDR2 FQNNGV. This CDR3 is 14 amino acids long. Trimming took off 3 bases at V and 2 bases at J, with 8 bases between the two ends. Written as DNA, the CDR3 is TGTGCCAGCAGCTTCCAGCCAGCTGGAAACACCATATATTTT. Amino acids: CASSFQPAGNTIYF.

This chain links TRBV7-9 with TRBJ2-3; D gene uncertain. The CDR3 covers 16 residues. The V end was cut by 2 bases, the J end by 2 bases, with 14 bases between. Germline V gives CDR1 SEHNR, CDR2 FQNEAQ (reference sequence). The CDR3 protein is CASSLSDSPATDTQYF. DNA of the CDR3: TGTGCCAGCAGCTTATCTGACTCCCCTGCCACAGATACGCAGTATTTT.

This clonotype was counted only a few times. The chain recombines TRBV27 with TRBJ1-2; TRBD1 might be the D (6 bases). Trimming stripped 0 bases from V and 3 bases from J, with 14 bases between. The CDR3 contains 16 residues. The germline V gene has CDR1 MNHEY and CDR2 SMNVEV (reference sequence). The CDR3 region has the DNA TGTGCCAGCAGTTTATCCAACAGGGATGGCTACTATGGCTACACCTTC. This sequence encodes CASSLSNRDGYYGYTF.

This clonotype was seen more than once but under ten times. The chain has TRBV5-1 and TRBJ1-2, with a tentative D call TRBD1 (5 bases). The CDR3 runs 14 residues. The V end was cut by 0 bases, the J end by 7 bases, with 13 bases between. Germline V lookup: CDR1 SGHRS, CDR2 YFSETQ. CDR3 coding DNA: TGCGCCAGCAGCTTGGAGGCAGGGAGTGGTGGCTACACCTTC. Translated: CASSLEAGSGGYTF.